The following is a T cell receptor (beta chain) sequence with its context. The data originate from a study of T cell changes during pregnancy in multiple sclerosis. Clones were sequenced by immunoSEQ multiplex PCR, and TCRdb holds only the in-frame ones, with some missing. The sample holds 53,000 or so clones, roughly 94% seen once. Sequenced material: CD4+ T cells from peripheral blood mononuclear cells, taken in the second trimester of pregnancy. The receptor comes from a female donor with multiple sclerosis, enrolled in a pregnancy study.

The CDR3 region is CASSQTNPINEQFF. CDR3 bases: TGTGCCAGCAGTCAAACGAACCCTATCAATGAGCAGTTCTTC. This chain uses TRBV27 with TRBJ2-1; no clear D gene. This CDR3 spans 14 amino acids. CDR1 and CDR2 (germline): MNHEY, SMNVEV (reference sequence). Trimming shortened V by 5 bases and J by 6 bases, and 14 bases separated the two germline ends.